This T cell receptor beta chain was captured in a study of T cell responses to AZD1222 COVID-19 vaccine. Turning to this clone: The target antigen is unknown.

Measured with immunoSEQ multiplex PCR; TCRdb has only the in-frame clones, and not every one. Of 100,000 to 150,000 clones listed, 75% to 85% are singletons. CDR1 and CDR2 (germline): MNHEY, SMNVEV (reference sequence). The CDR3 loop spans 17 amino acids. V lost 7 bases and J lost 6, with 22 bases in between. Study results and limitations: Nearly half of spike-specific TCRs reportedly target variant regions that are unmutated in the B.1.351 and B.1.1.7 variants. A rise in Spike-specific TCR breadth and depth followed two AZD1222 doses. Only a handful of people who got AZD1222 tested seropositive at baseline.

The chain is built from TRBV27 and TRBJ1-6; TRBD1 might be the D (6 bases). The sequences come from peripheral blood, collected 28 days after the second AZD1222 dose. The TCR was taken from an adult who received the AZD1222 COVID-19 vaccine. The CDR3 reads CASTSSRTAPSNSPLHF. The CDR3 DNA is TGTGCCAGCACCTCAAGTCGGACAGCACCTAGTAATTCACCCCTCCACTTT.